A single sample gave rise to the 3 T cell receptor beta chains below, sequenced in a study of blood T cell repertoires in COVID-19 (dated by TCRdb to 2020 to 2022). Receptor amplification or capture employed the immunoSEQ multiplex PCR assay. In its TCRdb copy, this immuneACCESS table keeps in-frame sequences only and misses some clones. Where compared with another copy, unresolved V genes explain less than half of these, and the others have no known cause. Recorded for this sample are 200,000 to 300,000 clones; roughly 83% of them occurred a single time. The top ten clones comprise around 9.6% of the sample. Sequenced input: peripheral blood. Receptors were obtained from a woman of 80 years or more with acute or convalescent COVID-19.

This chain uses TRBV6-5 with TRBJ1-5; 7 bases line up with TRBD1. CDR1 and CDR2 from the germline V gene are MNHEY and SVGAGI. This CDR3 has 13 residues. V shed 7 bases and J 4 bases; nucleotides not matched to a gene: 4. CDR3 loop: CASTQGENQPQHF. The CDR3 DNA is TGTGCCAGCACCCAGGGGGAGAATCAGCCCCAGCATTTT.

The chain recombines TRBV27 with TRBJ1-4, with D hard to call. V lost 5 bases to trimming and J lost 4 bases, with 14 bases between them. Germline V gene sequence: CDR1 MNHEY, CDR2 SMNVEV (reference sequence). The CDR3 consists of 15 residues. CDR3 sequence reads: CASSADGGYNEKLFF. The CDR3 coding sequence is TGTGCCAGCAGTGCTGACGGAGGTTATAATGAAAAACTGTTTTTT.

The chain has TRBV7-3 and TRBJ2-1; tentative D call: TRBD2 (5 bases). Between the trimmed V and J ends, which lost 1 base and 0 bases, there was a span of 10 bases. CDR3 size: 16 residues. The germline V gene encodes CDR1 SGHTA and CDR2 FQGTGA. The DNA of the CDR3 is TGTGCCAGCAGCTTAAAGTCGGGGAGCTCCTACAATGAGCAGTTCTTC. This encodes CASSLKSGSSYNEQFF.